This entry lists 19 T cell receptor beta chains sequenced from one sample in a study of blood T cells in healthy people across ages. Through a sample-barcoded 5' primer and a J-beta primer mix, a second PCR was run for roughly 7 to 12 cycles. Via MiXCR, TCRdb re-called the 5' RACE reads, giving one row per CDR3 protein. The table lists over 500,000 distinct CDR3 sequences, under 65% of them singletons. The sequenced material came from blood. Receptor source: a woman of 80 years or more in good health.

This clonotype has ten or more counts. The chain has TRBV5-4 and TRBJ2-1; weak D call: TRBD1 (5 bases). Per the germline V gene, CDR1 is SGHNT and CDR2 is YYREEE (reference sequence). The V end was cut by 0 bases, the J end by 7 bases, with 14 bases between. This CDR3 is built from 15 residues. The CDR3 DNA reads as TGTGCCAGCAGCTTGGTGGGCCACAAGGGGAATGAGCAGTTCTTC. Its protein product is CASSLVGHKGNEQFF.

Regarding this clonotype: This sequence may be a read error, since a much larger clone differs from it by one base. This chain connects TRBV12-3 or TRBV12-4 to TRBJ2-3; TRBD1 matches 9 bases. The length of the CDR3 is 17 residues. V was clipped by 8 bases and J by 4 bases; unmatched bases: 16. CDR3 nucleotides: TGTGCCAGCGGTCCCCTCCGGGACAGGGTATGGGCAGATACGCAGTATTTT. Protein sequence: CASGPLRDRVWADTQYF.

In this sample, this clonotype turned up many times. V usage is TRBV12-3 or TRBV12-4 and J usage is TRBJ1-2; no clear D gene. Trimming removed 1 base at V and 0 bases at J, with 12 bases between. CDR3 length: 16 amino acids. The CDR3 DNA follows: TGTGCCAGCAGTTTAGACAGACCTCTAGCTAACTATGGCTACACCTTC. Encoded protein: CASSLDRPLANYGYTF.

Of note for this clonotype: This may arise from a read error, as a much more abundant clone is one base away. This chain connects TRBV7-9 to TRBJ2-5, with 7 bases that match TRBD2. V dropped 5 bases and J dropped 11; count of bases not matched to a gene: 17. CDR1 is SEHNR, CDR2 FQNEAQ, per germline (reference sequence). The CDR3 runs to 15 residues. CDR3 sequence (DNA): TGTGCCAGCAGCACGGGGACTACGCCCGTCGGTGAGCAGTACTTC. This codes for CASSTGTTPVGEQYF.

This clonotype has ten or more counts. V gene TRBV4-2 combines with J gene TRBJ2-3; no clear D. The germline V gene encodes CDR1 LGHNA and CDR2 YNFKEQ. The germline V and J ends were trimmed by 4 bases and 2 bases, with 13 bases remaining between them. The CDR3 covers 15 residues. CDR3 region: CASSRTGWDTDTQYF. In DNA, the CDR3 is TGTGCCAGCAGCCGGACGGGTTGGGACACAGATACGCAGTATTTT.

As regards this clonotype: A much larger clone lies a single base off, so this may be a read error. The V and J genes are TRBV5-5 and TRBJ2-7, with D hard to call. The J call may be mistaken, given a closer DNA end match to TRBJ2-5. The CDR3 is 15 residues long. Germline assignment: CDR1 SGHKS and CDR2 YYEKEE (reference sequence). CDR3 sequence (DNA): TGTACCAGCAGCTTGGAGACGACACGAGGAGAGACCCAGTACTTC. Its translation is CTSSLETTRGETQYF.

This chain uses TRBV7-2 with TRBJ2-1, with 10 bases matching TRBD2. V was pared by 5 bases and J by 1 base, with 8 bases of the junction left unmatched. Germline values: CDR1 SGHTA, CDR2 FQGNSA. The length of the CDR3 is 17 residues. The CDR3 protein is CASSLMASGRSYNEQFF. The CDR3, as DNA: TGTGCCAGCAGCCTCATGGCTAGCGGGAGATCCTACAATGAGCAGTTCTTC.

The chain uses TRBV27 and TRBJ2-5, with TRBD2 as a possible D gene (5 bases). CDR3 length: 15 residues. CDR1 and CDR2 (germline): MNHEY, SMNVEV (reference sequence). Between the trimmed V and J ends, which lost 5 bases and 1 base, there was a span of 14 bases. CDR3 residues: CASSGGPRGQETQYF. DNA of the CDR3: TGTGCCAGCAGTGGAGGTCCCCGGGGCCAAGAGACCCAGTACTTC.

The V gene is TRBV5-1, the J gene TRBJ1-1; D uncertain. Germline-derived CDR1 and CDR2 are SGHRS and YFSETQ. V lost 4 bases and J lost 3, with 10 bases in between. The CDR3 spans 13 residues. CDR3 sequence reads: CASSRQSDTEAFF. CDR3 in DNA: TGCGCCAGCAGCCGGCAGAGTGACACTGAAGCTTTCTTT.

This clonotype was seen more than once but under ten times. The rearrangement links TRBV12-3 or TRBV12-4 to TRBJ1-2; D remains unclear. V was cut by 1 base and J by 5 bases, with 11 bases left in between. This CDR3 spans 14 amino acids. CDR3 residues: CASSLGQIVYGYTF. Here the CDR3 DNA reads TGTGCCAGCAGTTTAGGGCAGATAGTTTATGGCTACACCTTC.

The chain joins TRBV7-8 to TRBJ2-5; the match to TRBD2 covers 11 bases. The CDR3 runs to 15 residues. The V gene end was trimmed by 2 bases and the J gene end by 4 bases; junction bases not matched to a gene: 3. CDR1 and CDR2 from the germline V gene are SGHVS and FQNEAQ. The CDR3 protein is CASSLRLAGIETQYF. The CDR3 region has the DNA TGTGCCAGCAGCTTACGACTAGCGGGGATAGAGACCCAGTACTTC.

This clonotype was counted a few times. The chain employs TRBV5-1 and TRBJ2-3; 9 bases map to TRBD2. Losses at the gene ends were 4 bases for V and 1 base for J; bases not matched to a gene: 4. CDR1 and CDR2 (germline): SGHRS, YFSETQ. This CDR3 contains 15 residues. The CDR3, as DNA: TGCGCCAGCAGCCTAGCGGGGAGAGGCACAGATACGCAGTATTTT. Its protein product is CASSLAGRGTDTQYF.

The CDR3 region has the DNA TGCGCCAGCAGTGAGTCGGTTGATACGCAGTATTTT. Translation: CASSESVDTQYF. This chain uses TRBV10-2 with TRBJ2-3, with unresolved D. This CDR3 comprises 12 residues. Trimming cost V 0 bases and J 6 bases, with 4 bases left between them. Germline V gene data show CDR1 as WSHSY and CDR2 as SAAADI.

The chain employs TRBV12-3 or TRBV12-4 and TRBJ2-2, with no clear D. The CDR3 totals 14 residues. The V gene lost 6 bases and the J gene lost 6 bases, with 14 bases spanning the gap. CDR3 sequence (DNA): TGTGCCAGCAGCCCAAGGATAGCCCCCGGGGAGCTGTTTTTT. This codes for CASSPRIAPGELFF.

V gene TRBV20-1 combines with J gene TRBJ1-5; unclear D gene. This CDR3 contains 13 residues. Trimming removed 3 bases from V and 9 bases from J, with 15 bases in between. From germline, CDR1 is DFQATT and CDR2 SNEGSKA (reference sequence). As DNA, the CDR3 is TGCAGTGCTAGGGGATCTACTTGGGGGCCCCAGCATTTT. This translates into CSARGSTWGPQHF.

The V gene is TRBV2, the J gene TRBJ2-5; 7 bases are shared with TRBD1. CDR1 and CDR2 from the germline V gene are SNHLY and FYNNEI. V trimming: 6 bases; J trimming: 1 base; junction bases outside the gene matches: 8. The CDR3 runs 15 residues. The CDR3 here is CASRRRQGLQETQYF. CDR3 sequence (DNA): TGTGCCAGCAGGAGGAGACAGGGTCTCCAAGAGACCCAGTACTTC.

The chain links TRBV9 to TRBJ1-2; perhaps TRBD1 as D (5 bases). This CDR3 spans 13 amino acids. The V gene lost 0 bases and the J gene lost 8 bases, with 11 bases spanning the gap. CDR1 SGDLS and CDR2 YYNGEE come from the germline V gene. Here the CDR3 DNA reads TGTGCCAGCAGCGTAGATGGGGGTGCGGGCTACACCTTC. It translates to CASSVDGGAGYTF.

This clonotype was counted many times. The CDR3 DNA is TGTGCCAGCTCACCCGGCGGGAGTAACATTCAGTACTTC. Protein product: CASSPGGSNIQYF. The J gene is TRBJ2-4, the V gene TRBV18; TRBD2 agrees at 7 bases. The CDR3 is 13 residues long. The J segment lost 7 bases and the V segment lost 3 bases, leaving 3 bases of the junction unmatched. Per the germline V gene, CDR1 is KGHSH and CDR2 is LQKENI. Based on the CDR3 plus reference TRBV18 and TRBJ2-4, the full variable domain is NAGVMQNPRHLVRRRGQEARLRCSPMKGHSHVYWYRQLPEEGLKFMVYLQKENIIDESGMPKERFSAEFPKEGPSILRIQQVVRGDSAAYFCASSPGGSNIQYFGAGTRLSVL.

The V gene is TRBV27, the J gene TRBJ2-3; D unresolved. Germline assignment: CDR1 MNHEY and CDR2 SMNVEV (reference sequence). Trimming took off 7 bases at V and 2 bases at J, with 13 bases between the two ends. The CDR3 runs 14 residues. The CDR3 loop reads CASTSAGYTDTQYF. In DNA, the CDR3 is TGTGCCAGCACCTCCGCCGGGTACACAGATACGCAGTATTTT.